One and the same sample provided the 29 T cell receptor beta chains below, sequenced in a study. Via MiXCR, TCRdb re-called the 5' RACE reads, giving one row per CDR3 protein. The sample carries tens of thousands of distinct CDR3 sequences, around 26% recorded once. Material: tumor-infiltrating memory CD4+ T cells sorted from the breast tumor. As for subset: memory CD4+ T cells, CD4+CD45RO+CD25-. These receptors were obtained from a female donor with breast cancer.

A note on this clonotype: It may be a read error: a sequence one base away is much more abundant. This rearrangement joins TRBV7-3 to TRBJ1-2, with D tentatively TRBD1 (5 bases). Trimming removed 2 bases from V and 6 bases from J, with 19 bases in between. The CDR3 has 16 residues. CDR1 is SGHTA, CDR2 FQGTGA, per germline. CDR3 nucleotide sequence: TGTGCCAGCAGCTTAGATGGGGCAGCTAATACAAATGGCTACACCTTC. It is translated as CASSLDGAANTNGYTF.

This chain links TRBV7-2 with TRBJ2-2; TRBD2 agrees at 7 bases. This CDR3 region has 15 residues. J lost 1 base, V lost 4 bases, and 3 bases had no gene match. Germline loops: CDR1 SGHTA, CDR2 FQGNSA. This CDR3 reads CASSSWGGNTGELFF. CDR3 nucleotides: TGTGCCAGCAGCTCTTGGGGGGGGAACACCGGGGAGCTGTTTTTT.

The chain carries TRBV20-1 and TRBJ2-6; 7 bases are shared with TRBD1. J gave up 3 bases and V 2 bases, and 4 bases lay outside the gene matches. The CDR3 is 15 amino acids. Germline V gives CDR1 DFQATT, CDR2 SNEGSKA (reference sequence). CDR3 region: CSARRTGGGANVLTF. The CDR3, as DNA: TGCAGTGCTAGACGGACAGGCGGTGGGGCCAACGTCCTGACTTTC.

This clonotype has a handful of counts. The V and J genes are TRBV6-1 and TRBJ1-5, with D unresolved. The CDR3 loop spans 15 amino acids. Trimming removed 2 bases from V and 3 bases from J, with 11 bases in between. Germline V gene sequence: CDR1 MNHNS, CDR2 SASEGT. CDR3 DNA: TGTGCCAGCAGTGAAAACAAGGCCCACAATCAGCCCCAGCATTTT. It translates to CASSENKAHNQPQHF.

The gene calls are TRBV12-3 or TRBV12-4 and TRBJ2-3, with 7 bases lining up with TRBD1. CDR3 length: 15 residues. The J segment lost 0 bases and the V segment lost 5 bases, leaving 5 bases of the junction unmatched. CDR3: CASSPQGTSTDTQYF. The CDR3 DNA is TGTGCCAGCAGTCCACAGGGGACGAGCACAGATACGCAGTATTTT.

J is TRBJ2-1 and V is TRBV5-1, with 8 bases that match TRBD2. Germline V CDR1 and CDR2: SGHRS, YFSETQ. The V and J ends lost 4 bases and 5 bases, in that order; junction bases with no gene match: 8. The CDR3 sequence is 15 residues long. The CDR3 loop reads CASSPPLAENNEQFF. In nucleotides, the CDR3 is TGCGCCAGCAGCCCTCCACTAGCGGAGAACAATGAGCAGTTCTTC.

V is TRBV19 and J is TRBJ2-5, with D perhaps assigned TRBD1 or TRBD2 (6 bases each). This CDR3 has 15 residues. The germline gives CDR1 LNHDA, CDR2 SQIVND (reference sequence). V lost 6 bases to trimming and J lost 0 bases, with 14 bases between them. The CDR3 DNA follows: TGTGCCAGTAGGGACGGGGGCCGTGACCAAGAGACCCAGTACTTC. The encoded protein is CASRDGGRDQETQYF.

This clonotype was detected a few times. The chain combines TRBV29-1 with TRBJ1-2; 7 nucleotides match TRBD1. After removal of 5 bases from V and 7 bases from J, the junction contained 10 bases not matched to a gene. The CDR3 runs to 13 residues. CDR1 SQVTM and CDR2 ANQGSEA come from the germline V gene. The CDR3 nucleotides are TGCAGCGTTCACCCAGAACAGGGGTCTGGCTACACCTTC. Translating it yields CSVHPEQGSGYTF.

This clonotype showed up just a few times. The chain is built from TRBV9 and TRBJ2-3; D gene unclear. CDR3 length: 16 amino acids. V gave up 0 bases and J gave up 4 bases, with 15 bases separating them. Germline V gene data show CDR1 as SGDLS and CDR2 as YYNGEE. As DNA, the CDR3 is TGTGCCAGCAGCGTAGGAACTTCCACACGGGCAGATACGCAGTATTTT. Amino acids: CASSVGTSTRADTQYF.

This clonotype has more than one count but fewer than ten. The chain links TRBV9 to TRBJ1-3; tentative D call: TRBD1 (5 bases). This CDR3 region has 16 residues. Germline V gene lookup returns CDR1 SGDLS and CDR2 YYNGEE. Trimming removed 4 bases from V and 0 bases from J, with 14 bases in between. CDR3 sequence (DNA): TGTGCCAGCAGCCTCGGGACCCTACCCTCTGGAAACACCATATATTTT. This sequence encodes CASSLGTLPSGNTIYF.

As for this clonotype: This could be a read error, since a much larger clone is one nucleotide away. Here the CDR3 reads CASRSTALGGYTF. CDR3 nucleotides: TGTGCCAGCCGCAGTACAGCTCTGGGTGGCTACACCTTC. V gene TRBV7-2 combines with J gene TRBJ1-2; D is unclear. Looked up from germline, CDR1 is SGHTA and CDR2 is FQGNSA. The V gene lost 8 bases and the J gene lost 7 bases, with 17 bases spanning the gap. This CDR3 spans 13 amino acids.

The V and J genes are TRBV28 and TRBJ2-1; possibly TRBD1 for D (6 bases). The CDR3 totals 12 residues. CDR1 is MDHEN and CDR2 is SYDVKM in the germline V gene. V gave up 6 bases and J gave up 13 bases, with 16 bases separating them. The CDR3 loop is CASSRTQGPQFF. As DNA, the CDR3 is TGTGCCAGCAGCCGGACACAGGGCCCCCAGTTCTTC.

The chain couples TRBV12-3 or TRBV12-4 to TRBJ2-5, with 9 positions matching TRBD2. This CDR3 region has 14 residues. The ends lost 5 bases at V and 4 bases at J; junction bases unmatched: 5. CDR3 DNA sequence: TGTGCCAGCAGTCCCCCGGGACTAGCAGAGACCCAGTACTTC. Protein product: CASSPPGLAETQYF.

This clonotype was seen a handful of times. The rearrangement links TRBV7-3 to TRBJ2-1; D ambiguous. Germline V CDR1 and CDR2: SGHTA, FQGTGA. The length of the CDR3 is 14 residues. With 1 base removed from V and 8 bases from J, the gap between germline ends came to 12 bases. CDR3 loop: CASSLNAAAHEQFF. CDR3 in DNA: TGTGCCAGCAGCTTAAATGCCGCCGCCCATGAGCAGTTCTTC.

This clonotype turned up a few times. The chain employs TRBV4-2 and TRBJ1-2; 9 nucleotides align to TRBD1. J gave up 6 bases and V 1 base, and 3 bases lay outside the gene matches. Germline V gives CDR1 LGHNA, CDR2 YNFKEQ. CDR3 length: 14 amino acids. Here the CDR3 reads CASSQAGTGNGYTF. CDR3 DNA: TGTGCCAGCAGCCAAGCCGGGACAGGGAATGGCTACACCTTC.

This clonotype was counted only a few times. V and J are TRBV20-1 and TRBJ2-5; 15 bases are a match to TRBD2. V lost 3 bases, J lost 7 bases, and 9 bases stayed unmatched. The CDR3 runs to 16 residues. The germline CDR1 and CDR2 sequences are DFQATT and SNEGSKA (reference sequence). The CDR3 DNA follows: TGCAGTGCTAGTCCGGGACTAGCGGGAGGAAGGGGGACCCAGTACTTC. Amino acid sequence: CSASPGLAGGRGTQYF.

The chain employs TRBV7-2 and TRBJ1-4; 7 bases agree with TRBD1. The CDR3 covers 16 residues. The germline V gene encodes CDR1 SGHTA and CDR2 FQGNSA. The V segment lost 1 base and the J segment 8 bases; nucleotides outside the gene matches: 10. The CDR3 is CASSLVRPGQLEKLFF. The DNA for the CDR3 is TGTGCCAGCAGCTTAGTCCGACCGGGACAGCTAGAAAAACTGTTTTTT.

This clonotype was seen at least ten times. J is TRBJ2-1 and V is TRBV12-3 or TRBV12-4; 13 nucleotides line up with TRBD2. Germline trimming cut 4 bases from V and 7 bases from J; bases unmatched to any gene: 4. The CDR3 is made up of 15 amino acids. CDR3 coding DNA: TGTGCCAGCAGTTCGACTAGCGGGGGGACAAATGAGCAGTTCTTC. It encodes CASSSTSGGTNEQFF.

The chain has TRBV6-1 and TRBJ2-2; D not resolved. CDR3 size: 11 residues. CDR1 MNHNS and CDR2 SASEGT come from the germline V gene. The CDR3 region has the DNA TGTGCTACCTTGCGGTTCGGGGAGCTGTTTTTT. Encoded protein: CATLRFGELFF.

Details on this clonotype: The conserved phenylalanine or tryptophan normally closing the CDR3 is absent here, so this likely arose from a read error. This chain uses TRBV6-2 or TRBV6-3 with TRBJ1-1; maybe TRBD1 (5 bases). Germline CDR1 MNHEY, CDR2 SVGEGT. Deletions cut 4 bases from V and 10 bases from J, with 10 bases between. The length of the CDR3 is 11 residues. The CDR3 reads CASSSVGGAFC. In DNA, the CDR3 is TGTGCCAGCAGTTCAGTGGGGGGAGCTTTCTGT.

The chain carries TRBV6-6 and TRBJ2-5, with unresolved D. V dropped 5 bases and J dropped 2 bases, with 9 bases sitting between them. The germline gives CDR1 MNHNY, CDR2 SVGAGI (reference sequence). This CDR3 contains 13 residues. Here the CDR3 DNA reads TGTGCCAGCAGTAGGGATGTTCAAGAGACCCAGTACTTC. This sequence encodes CASSRDVQETQYF.

The chain employs TRBV5-4 and TRBJ1-6; the match to TRBD1 covers 8 bases. V shed 0 bases, J shed 4 bases, and the junction held 0 bases outside the gene matches. The CDR3 has 15 amino acids. The germline V gene has CDR1 SGHNT and CDR2 YYREEE (reference sequence). In DNA form, the CDR3 reads TGTGCCAGCAGCTTGGGACAGGGGTATAATTCACCCCTCCACTTT. Its protein is CASSLGQGYNSPLHF.

The rearrangement uses TRBV5-1 and TRBJ2-3; D possibly corresponds to TRBD2 (6 bases). From germline, CDR1 is SGHRS and CDR2 YFSETQ. The CDR3 is 14 amino acids. The V end was cut by 2 bases, the J end by 2 bases, with 9 bases between. CDR3 nucleotide sequence: TGCGCCAGCAGCTTTGGGGGGTACACAGATACGCAGTATTTT. It encodes CASSFGGYTDTQYF.

This clonotype has at least ten counts. This rearrangement joins TRBV30 to TRBJ2-2; 7 bases map to TRBD2. Trimming cost V 0 bases and J 4 bases; bases outside gene matches: 2. The germline gives CDR1 GTSNPN, CDR2 SVGIG (reference sequence). This CDR3 spans 14 amino acids. CDR3 bases: TGTGCCTGGAGTGTTACGGGGGGCACCGGGGAGCTGTTTTTT. Translating it yields CAWSVTGGTGELFF.

A note on this clonotype: Given the absence of the conserved phenylalanine or tryptophan at the CDR3 end, a read error is likely. This chain joins TRBV6-1 and TRBJ1-2; 7 bases fit TRBD1. From germline, CDR1 is MNHNS and CDR2 SASEGT. The CDR3 covers 14 residues. J lost 8 bases, V lost 2 bases, and 8 bases had no gene match. CDR3 nucleotides: TGTGCCAGCAGTGAATACGGGAGGACAGGAGGCTACACCGTC. Encoded protein: CASSEYGRTGGYTV.

The chain links TRBV5-6 to TRBJ1-4, with unresolved D. The ends were cut back, 4 bases at V and 4 bases at J, with 11 bases in the middle. The CDR3 totals 14 residues. Germline V gene sequence: CDR1 SGHDT, CDR2 YYEEEE. This chain's CDR3 is CASSIQMGNEKLFF. For the CDR3, the DNA is TGTGCCAGCAGCATACAAATGGGTAATGAAAAACTGTTTTTT.

CDR3 nucleotides: TGCGCCAGCAGCTTGGCCCCGGGGTCAGCTGAAGCTTTCTTT. It codes for CASSLAPGSAEAFF. V usage is TRBV5-1 and J usage is TRBJ1-1, with no clear D. Germline loops: CDR1 SGHRS, CDR2 YFSETQ. V was shortened by 0 bases and J by 6 bases, with 12 bases between the two germline ends. The length of the CDR3 is 14 residues.

The rearrangement joins TRBV12-3 or TRBV12-4 to TRBJ1-2; 7 bases agree with TRBD1. The CDR3 runs to 14 residues. Trimming removed 6 bases from V and 8 bases from J; junction bases left unmatched: 12. The CDR3 here is CASRSPGGGGGYTF. CDR3 in DNA: TGTGCCAGCAGGTCCCCAGGGGGAGGGGGCGGCTACACCTTC.

The chain links TRBV7-9 to TRBJ2-2, with 11 bases aligning to TRBD2. Germline loops: CDR1 SEHNR, CDR2 FQNEAQ (reference sequence). The CDR3 has 15 residues. The trim removed 1 base at V and 9 bases at J, leaving 4 bases unmatched. In nucleotides, the CDR3 is TGTGCCAGCAGCTTAGTACTAGCGGGAGCCCGGGAGCTGTTTTTT. Its translation: CASSLVLAGARELFF.